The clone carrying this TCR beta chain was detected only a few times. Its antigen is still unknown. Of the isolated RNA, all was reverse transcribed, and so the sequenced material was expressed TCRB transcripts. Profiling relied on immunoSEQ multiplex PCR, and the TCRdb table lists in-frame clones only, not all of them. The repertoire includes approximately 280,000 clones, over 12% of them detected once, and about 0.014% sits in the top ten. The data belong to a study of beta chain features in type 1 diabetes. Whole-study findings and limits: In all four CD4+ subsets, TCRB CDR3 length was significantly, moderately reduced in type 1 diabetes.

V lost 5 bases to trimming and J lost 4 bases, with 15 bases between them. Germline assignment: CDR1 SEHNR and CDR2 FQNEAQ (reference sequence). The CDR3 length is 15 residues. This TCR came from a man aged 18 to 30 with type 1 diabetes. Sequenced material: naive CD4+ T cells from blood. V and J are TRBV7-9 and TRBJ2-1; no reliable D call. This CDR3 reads CASSPWAPYYNEQFF. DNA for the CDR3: TGTGCCAGCAGCCCCTGGGCCCCGTATTACAATGAGCAGTTCTTC.